This TCR beta chain was recovered during a study of response to subunit inactivated influenza vaccine. Study-level results: Only a handful of new T cells, the authors suggested, are recruited with each seasonal influenza vaccination.

Note on this clonotype: Its specificity is not known.

Per germline, CDR1 SGHRS and CDR2 YFSETQ. V was clipped by 2 bases and J by 7 bases; unmatched bases: 6. The CDR3 sequence is 14 residues long. TCRdb redid the calling of the RT-PCR reads with MiXCR, one entry per CDR3 protein. Of fewer than 700,000 distinct CDR3 sequences listed, under 15% are singletons. The sequences come from PBMCs from blood, collected roughly 45 days after vaccination. The J gene is TRBJ1-2, the V gene TRBV5-1; 9 bases are a match to TRBD1. The clonotype comes from a man aged 50-60 years who received an inactivated influenza vaccine. The CDR3 spells CASSLQGAGGGYTF. The CDR3 DNA is TGCGCCAGCAGCTTACAGGGGGCAGGAGGTGGCTACACCTTC.